Given below is one TCR beta chain in context. The data were produced by immunoSEQ multiplex PCR, yet TCRdb's version contains in-frame clones alone and is incomplete. The table has about 64,000 clones, more than 60% seen once. This sample is drawn from a study of blood T cell repertoires in COVID-19. Study information: The cDNA or gDNA used as material had been derived from T cells, B-cell-depleted T cells, or PBMCs.

The germline CDR1 and CDR2 sequences are SGHAT and FQNNGV. The V end was cut by 1 base, the J end by 5 bases, with 14 bases between. There are 16 residues in the CDR3. The specimen sequenced was peripheral blood. This rearrangement joins TRBV11-2 to TRBJ1-4; D perhaps matches TRBD1 (5 bases). This TCR derives from a human donor in a cohort sampled during active COVID-19. CDR3 in amino acids: CASSLAGQTYNEKLFF. CDR3 nucleotides: TGTGCCAGCAGCTTAGCAGGGCAGACTTACAATGAAAAACTGTTTTTT. Full variable domain (missing parts from reference TRBV11-2 and TRBJ1-4): EAGVAQSPRYKIIEKRQSVAFWCNPISGHATLYWYQQILGQGPKLLIQFQNNGVVDDSQLPKDRFSAERLKGVDSTLKIQPAKLEDSAVYLCASSLAGQTYNEKLFFGSGTQLSVL.